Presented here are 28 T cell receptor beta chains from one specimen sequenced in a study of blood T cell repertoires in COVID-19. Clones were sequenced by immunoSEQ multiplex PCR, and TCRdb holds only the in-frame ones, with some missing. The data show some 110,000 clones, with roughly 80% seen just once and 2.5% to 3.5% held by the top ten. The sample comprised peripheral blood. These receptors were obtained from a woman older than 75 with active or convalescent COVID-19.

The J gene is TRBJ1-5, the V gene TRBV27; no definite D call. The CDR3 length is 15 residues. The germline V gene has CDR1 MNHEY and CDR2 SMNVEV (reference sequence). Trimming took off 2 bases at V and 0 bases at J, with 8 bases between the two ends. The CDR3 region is CASSLISYSNQPQHF. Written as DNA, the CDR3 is TGTGCCAGCAGTTTAATTAGCTATAGCAATCAGCCCCAGCATTTT.

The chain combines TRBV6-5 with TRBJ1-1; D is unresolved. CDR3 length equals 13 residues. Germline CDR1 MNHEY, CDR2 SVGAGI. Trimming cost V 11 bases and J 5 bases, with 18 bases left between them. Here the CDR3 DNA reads TGTGCCTCCGATGGCAGAAGAGGAACTGAAGCTTTCTTT. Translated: CASDGRRGTEAFF.

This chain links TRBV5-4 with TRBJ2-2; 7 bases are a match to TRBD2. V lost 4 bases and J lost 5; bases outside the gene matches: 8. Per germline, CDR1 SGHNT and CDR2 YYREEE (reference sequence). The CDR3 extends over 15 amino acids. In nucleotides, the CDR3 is TGTGCCAGCAGCCAGGAAGCGGGACTAACCGGGGAGCTGTTTTTT. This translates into CASSQEAGLTGELFF.

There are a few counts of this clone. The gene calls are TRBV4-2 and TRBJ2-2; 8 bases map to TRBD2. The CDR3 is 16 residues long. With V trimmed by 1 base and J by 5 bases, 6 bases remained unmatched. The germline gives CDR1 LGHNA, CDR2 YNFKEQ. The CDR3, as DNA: TGTGCCAGCAGCCAAGGGGGCGGGAGGTTGACCGGGGAGCTGTTTTTT. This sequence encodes CASSQGGGRLTGELFF.

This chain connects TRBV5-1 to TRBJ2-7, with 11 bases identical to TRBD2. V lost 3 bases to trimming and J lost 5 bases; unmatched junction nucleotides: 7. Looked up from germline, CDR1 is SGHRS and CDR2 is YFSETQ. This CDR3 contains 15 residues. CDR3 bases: TGCGCCAGCAGCTCTACTAGCGGGAGCCTGCACGAGCAGTACTTC. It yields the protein CASSSTSGSLHEQYF.

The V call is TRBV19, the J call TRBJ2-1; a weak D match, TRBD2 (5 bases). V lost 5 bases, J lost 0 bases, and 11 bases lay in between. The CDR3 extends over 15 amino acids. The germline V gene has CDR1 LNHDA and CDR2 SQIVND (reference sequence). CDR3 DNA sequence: TGTGCCAGTAGTGCCGTGGGGAGCTCCTACAATGAGCAGTTCTTC. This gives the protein CASSAVGSSYNEQFF.

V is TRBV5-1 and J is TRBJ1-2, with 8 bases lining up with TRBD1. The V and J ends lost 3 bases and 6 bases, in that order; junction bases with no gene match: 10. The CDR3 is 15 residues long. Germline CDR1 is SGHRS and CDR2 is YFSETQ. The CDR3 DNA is TGCGCCAGCAGCTCTAACCCAGGGGGCCCGAATGGCTACACCTTC. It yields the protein CASSSNPGGPNGYTF.

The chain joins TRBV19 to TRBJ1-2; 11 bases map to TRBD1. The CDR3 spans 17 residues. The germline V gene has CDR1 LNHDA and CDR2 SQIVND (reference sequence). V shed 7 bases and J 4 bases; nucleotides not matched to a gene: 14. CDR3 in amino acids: CASTPEGQGARGYGYTF. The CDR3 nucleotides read TGTGCCAGTACCCCCGAAGGACAGGGGGCTCGGGGCTATGGCTACACCTTC.

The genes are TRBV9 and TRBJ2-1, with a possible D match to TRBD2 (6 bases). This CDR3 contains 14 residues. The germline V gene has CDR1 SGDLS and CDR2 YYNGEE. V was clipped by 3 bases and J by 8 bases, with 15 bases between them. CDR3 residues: CASSGGGDGDEQFF. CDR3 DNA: TGTGCCAGCAGCGGGGGCGGGGACGGGGATGAGCAGTTCTTC.

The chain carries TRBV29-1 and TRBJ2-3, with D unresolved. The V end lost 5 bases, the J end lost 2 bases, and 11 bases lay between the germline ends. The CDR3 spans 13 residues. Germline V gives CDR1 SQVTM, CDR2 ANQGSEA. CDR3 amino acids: CSVQGRLTDTQYF. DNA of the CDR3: TGCAGCGTTCAAGGCAGGCTCACAGATACGCAGTATTTT.

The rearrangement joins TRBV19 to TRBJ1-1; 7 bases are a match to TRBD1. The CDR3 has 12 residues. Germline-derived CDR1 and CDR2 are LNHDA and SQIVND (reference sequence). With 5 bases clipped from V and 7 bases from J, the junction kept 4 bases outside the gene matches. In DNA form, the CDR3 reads TGTGCCAGTAGTCTCGGGACAGTTGAAGCTTTCTTT. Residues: CASSLGTVEAFF.

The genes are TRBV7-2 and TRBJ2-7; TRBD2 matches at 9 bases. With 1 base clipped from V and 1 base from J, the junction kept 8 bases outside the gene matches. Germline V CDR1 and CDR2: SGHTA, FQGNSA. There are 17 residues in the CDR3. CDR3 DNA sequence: TGTGCCAGCAGCTTAGAGGCGGGAGGGGCGGCTTCCTACGAGCAGTACTTC. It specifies CASSLEAGGAASYEQYF. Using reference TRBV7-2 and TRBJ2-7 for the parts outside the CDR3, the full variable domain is GAGVSQSPSNKVTEKGKDVELRCDPISGHTALYWYRQSLGQGLEFLIYFQGNSAPDKSGLPSDRFSAERTGGSVSTLTIQRTQQEDSAVYLCASSLEAGGAASYEQYFGPGTRLTVT.

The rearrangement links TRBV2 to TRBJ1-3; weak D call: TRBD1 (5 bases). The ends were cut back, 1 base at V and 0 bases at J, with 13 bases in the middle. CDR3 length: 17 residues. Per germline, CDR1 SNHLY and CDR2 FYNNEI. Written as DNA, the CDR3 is TGTGCCAGCAGTGAAGGGTACAGGACCCGCTCTGGAAACACCATATATTTT. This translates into CASSEGYRTRSGNTIYF. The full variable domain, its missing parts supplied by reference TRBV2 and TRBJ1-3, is EPEVTQTPSHQVTQMGQEVILRCVPISNHLYFYWYRQILGQKVEFLVSFYNNEISEKSEIFDDQFSVERPDGSNFTLKIRSTKLEDSAMYFCASSEGYRTRSGNTIYFGEGSWLTVV.

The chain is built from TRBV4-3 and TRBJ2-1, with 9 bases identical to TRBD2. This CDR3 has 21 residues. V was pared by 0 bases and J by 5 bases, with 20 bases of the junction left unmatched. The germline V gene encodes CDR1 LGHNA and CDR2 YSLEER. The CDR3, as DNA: TGCGCCAGCAGCCAAGAGGACTCCAAGTATGATACTAGCGGGCCTGACAATGAGCAGTTCTTC. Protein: CASSQEDSKYDTSGPDNEQFF.

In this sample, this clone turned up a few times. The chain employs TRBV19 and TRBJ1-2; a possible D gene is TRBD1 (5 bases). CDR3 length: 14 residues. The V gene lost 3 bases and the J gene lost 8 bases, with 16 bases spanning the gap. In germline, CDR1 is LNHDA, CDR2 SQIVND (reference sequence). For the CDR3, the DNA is TGTGCCAGTAGTATCTTTGCGGCAGGGCACGGCTACACCTTC. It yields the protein CASSIFAAGHGYTF.

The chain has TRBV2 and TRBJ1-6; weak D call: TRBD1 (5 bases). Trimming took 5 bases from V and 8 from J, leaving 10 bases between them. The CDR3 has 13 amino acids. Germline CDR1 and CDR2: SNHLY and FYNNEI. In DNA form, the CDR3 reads TGTGCCAGCAGTTGGACAACGGATTCACCCCTCCACTTT. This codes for CASSWTTDSPLHF.

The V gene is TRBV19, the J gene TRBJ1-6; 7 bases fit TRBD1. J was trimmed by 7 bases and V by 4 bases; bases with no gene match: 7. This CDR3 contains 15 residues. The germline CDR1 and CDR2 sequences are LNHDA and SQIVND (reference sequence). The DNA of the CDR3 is TGTGCCAGTAGTACAAAGACAGGGACGAATTCACCCCTCCACTTT. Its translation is CASSTKTGTNSPLHF. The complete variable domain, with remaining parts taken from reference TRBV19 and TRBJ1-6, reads DGGITQSPKYLFRKEGQNVTLSCEQNLNHDAMYWYRQDPGQGLRLIYYSQIVNDFQKGDIAEGYSVSREKKESFPLTVTSAQKNPTAFYLCASSTKTGTNSPLHFGNGTRLTVT.

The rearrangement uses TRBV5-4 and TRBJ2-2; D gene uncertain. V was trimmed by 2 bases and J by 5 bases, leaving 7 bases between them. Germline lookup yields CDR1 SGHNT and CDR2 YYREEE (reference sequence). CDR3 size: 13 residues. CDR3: CASSLVSTGELFF. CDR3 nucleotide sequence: TGTGCCAGCAGCTTAGTTAGTACCGGGGAGCTGTTTTTT.

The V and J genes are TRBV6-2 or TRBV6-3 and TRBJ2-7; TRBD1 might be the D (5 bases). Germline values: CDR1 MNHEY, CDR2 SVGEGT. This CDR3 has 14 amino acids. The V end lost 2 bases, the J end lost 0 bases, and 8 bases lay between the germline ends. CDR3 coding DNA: TGTGCCAGCAGTTACCCCGACAGCTCCTACGAGCAGTACTTC. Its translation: CASSYPDSSYEQYF.

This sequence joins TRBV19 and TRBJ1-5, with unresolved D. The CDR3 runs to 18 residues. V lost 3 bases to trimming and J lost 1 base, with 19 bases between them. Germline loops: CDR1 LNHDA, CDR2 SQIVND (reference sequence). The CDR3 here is CASSITGVTGMSNQPQHF. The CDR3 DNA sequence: TGTGCCAGTAGTATTACGGGTGTGACGGGGATGAGCAATCAGCCCCAGCATTTT.

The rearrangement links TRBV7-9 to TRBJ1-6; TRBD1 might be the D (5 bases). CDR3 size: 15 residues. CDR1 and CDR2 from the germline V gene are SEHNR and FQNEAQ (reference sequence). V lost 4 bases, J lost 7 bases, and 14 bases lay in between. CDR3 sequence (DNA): TGTGCCAGCAGCTACCGAGGAGGGGCGAATTCACCCCTCCACTTT. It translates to CASSYRGGANSPLHF. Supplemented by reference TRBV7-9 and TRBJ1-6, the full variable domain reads DTGVSQNPRHKITKRGQNVTFRCDPISEHNRLYWYRQTLGQGPEFLTYFQNEAQLEKSRLLSDRFSAERPKGSFSTLEIQRTEQGDSAMYLCASSYRGGANSPLHFGNGTRLTVT.

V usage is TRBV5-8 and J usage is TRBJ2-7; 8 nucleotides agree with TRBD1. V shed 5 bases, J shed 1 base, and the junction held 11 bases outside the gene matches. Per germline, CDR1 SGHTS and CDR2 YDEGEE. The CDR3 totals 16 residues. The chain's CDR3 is CASRIGQGRISYEQYF. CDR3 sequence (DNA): TGTGCCAGCAGAATAGGACAGGGAAGAATTTCCTACGAGCAGTACTTC.

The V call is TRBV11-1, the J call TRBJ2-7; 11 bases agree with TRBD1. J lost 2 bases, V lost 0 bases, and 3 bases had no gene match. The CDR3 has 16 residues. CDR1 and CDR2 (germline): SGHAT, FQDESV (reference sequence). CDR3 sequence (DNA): TGTGCCAGCAGCTTAGCTGGGACAGGGGGTCCCTACGAGCAGTACTTC. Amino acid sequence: CASSLAGTGGPYEQYF.

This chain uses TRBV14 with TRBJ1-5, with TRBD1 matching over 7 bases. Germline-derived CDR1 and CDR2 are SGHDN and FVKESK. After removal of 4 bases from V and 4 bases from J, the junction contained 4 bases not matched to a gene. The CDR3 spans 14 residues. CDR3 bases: TGTGCCAGCAGCCTGACAGGGTGGAATCAGCCCCAGCATTTT. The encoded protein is CASSLTGWNQPQHF.

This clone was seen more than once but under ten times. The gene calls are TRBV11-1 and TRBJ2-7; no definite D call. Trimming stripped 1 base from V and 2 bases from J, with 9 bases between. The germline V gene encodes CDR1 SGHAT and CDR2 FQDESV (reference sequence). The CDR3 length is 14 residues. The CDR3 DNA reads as TGTGCCAGCAGCTTAGGGCCAATGACCTACGAGCAGTACTTC. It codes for CASSLGPMTYEQYF.

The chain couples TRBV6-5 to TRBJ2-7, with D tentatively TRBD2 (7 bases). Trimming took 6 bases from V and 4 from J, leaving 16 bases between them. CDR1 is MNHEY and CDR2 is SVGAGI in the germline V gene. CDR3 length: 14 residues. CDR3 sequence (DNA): TGTGCCAGCAGAAACGGGGGGCCGGCTTACGAGCAGTACTTC. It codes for CASRNGGPAYEQYF.

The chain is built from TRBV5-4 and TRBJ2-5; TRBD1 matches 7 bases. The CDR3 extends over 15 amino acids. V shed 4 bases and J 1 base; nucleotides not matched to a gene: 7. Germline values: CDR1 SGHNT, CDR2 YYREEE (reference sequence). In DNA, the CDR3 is TGTGCCAGCAGCCCGAAGACAGGGACCCAAGAGACCCAGTACTTC. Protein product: CASSPKTGTQETQYF.

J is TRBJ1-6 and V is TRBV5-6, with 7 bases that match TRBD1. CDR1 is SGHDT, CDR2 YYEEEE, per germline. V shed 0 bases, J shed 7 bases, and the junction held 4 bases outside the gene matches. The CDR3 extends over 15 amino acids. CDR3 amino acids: CASSLGQGLNSPLHF. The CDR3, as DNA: TGTGCCAGCAGCTTGGGACAGGGTCTAAATTCACCCCTCCACTTT. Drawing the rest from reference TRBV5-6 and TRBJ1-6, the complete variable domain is DAGVTQSPTHLIKTRGQQVTLRCSPKSGHDTVSWYQQALGQGPQFIFQYYEEEERQRGNFPDRFSGHQFPNYSSELNVNALLLGDSALYLCASSLGQGLNSPLHFGNGTRLTVT.